This T cell receptor beta chain originates from a study of PD-1 blockade in classical Hodgkin lymphoma. Notes on the study in general: Unlike CD8+ TCR diversity, which did not rise significantly by C4D1, CD4+ TCR diversity did.

Profiled with immunoSEQ multiplex PCR; TCRdb holds only in-frame clones, not every one. This sample has approximately 44,000 clones, with about 70% found just once. The CDR3 runs 13 residues. Trimming stripped 0 bases from V and 5 bases from J, with 8 bases between. Looked up from germline, CDR1 is SGHNT and CDR2 is YYREEE (reference sequence). The sample holds a few counts of this clone. Antigen: not known. The sample's time point: cycle 4 day 1 (C4D1), after five to seven weeks of nivolumab. All patients relapsed after autologous stem cell transplantation, and brentuximab vedotin exposure varied. This chain uses TRBV5-4 with TRBJ2-5; D ambiguous. The sequencing used peripheral blood mononuclear cells (PBMCs), collected before the fourth cycle of nivolumab. The sequence was collected from a human donor with classical Hodgkin lymphoma. CDR3 in amino acids: CASSLGPPETQYF. CDR3 DNA: TGTGCCAGCAGCTTGGGGCCCCCCGAGACCCAGTACTTC.